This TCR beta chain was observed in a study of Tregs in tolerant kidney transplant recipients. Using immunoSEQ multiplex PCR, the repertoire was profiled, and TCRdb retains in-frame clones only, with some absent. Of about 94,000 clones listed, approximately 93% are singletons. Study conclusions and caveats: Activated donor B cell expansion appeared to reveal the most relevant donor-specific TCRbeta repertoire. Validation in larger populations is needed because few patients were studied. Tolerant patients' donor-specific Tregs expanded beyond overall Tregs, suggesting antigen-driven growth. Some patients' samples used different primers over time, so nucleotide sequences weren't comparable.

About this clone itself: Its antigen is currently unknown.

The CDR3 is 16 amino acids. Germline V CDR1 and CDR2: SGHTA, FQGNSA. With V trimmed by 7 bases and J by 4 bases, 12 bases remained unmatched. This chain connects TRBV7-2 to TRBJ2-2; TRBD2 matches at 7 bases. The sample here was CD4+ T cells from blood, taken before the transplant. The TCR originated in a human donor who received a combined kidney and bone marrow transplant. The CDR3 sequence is CASMERGSMSTGELFF. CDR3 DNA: TGTGCCAGCATGGAGCGGGGAAGCATGAGCACCGGGGAGCTGTTTTTT. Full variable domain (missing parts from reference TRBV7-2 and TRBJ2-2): GAGVSQSPSNKVTEKGKDVELRCDPISGHTALYWYRQSLGQGLEFLIYFQGNSAPDKSGLPSDRFSAERTGGSVSTLTIQRTQQEDSAVYLCASMERGSMSTGELFFGEGSRLTVL.